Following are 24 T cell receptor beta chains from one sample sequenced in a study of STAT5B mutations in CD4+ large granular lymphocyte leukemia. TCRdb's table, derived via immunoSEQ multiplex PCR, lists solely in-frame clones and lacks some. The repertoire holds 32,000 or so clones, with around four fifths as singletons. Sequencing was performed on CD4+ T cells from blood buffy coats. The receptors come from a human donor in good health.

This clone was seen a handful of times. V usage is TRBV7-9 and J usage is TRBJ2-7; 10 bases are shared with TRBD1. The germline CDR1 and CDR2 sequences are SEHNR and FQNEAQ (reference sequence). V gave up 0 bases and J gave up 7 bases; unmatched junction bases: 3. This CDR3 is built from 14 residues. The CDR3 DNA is TGTGCCAGCAGCTTAGCTGGGACAGGGGTAGAGCAGTACTTC. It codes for CASSLAGTGVEQYF.

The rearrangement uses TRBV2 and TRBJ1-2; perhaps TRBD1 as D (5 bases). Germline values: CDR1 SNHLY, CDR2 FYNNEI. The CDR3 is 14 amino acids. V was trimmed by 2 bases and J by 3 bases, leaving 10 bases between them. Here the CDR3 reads CASSEQGGYYGYTF. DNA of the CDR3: TGTGCCAGCAGTGAACAGGGAGGGTACTATGGCTACACCTTC.

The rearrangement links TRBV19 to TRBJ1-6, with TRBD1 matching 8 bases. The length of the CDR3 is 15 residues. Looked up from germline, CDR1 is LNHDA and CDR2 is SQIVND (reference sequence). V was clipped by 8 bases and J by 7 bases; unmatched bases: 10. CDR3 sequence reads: CASLPGGAENSPLHF. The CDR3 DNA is TGTGCCAGTCTCCCAGGGGGCGCCGAGAATTCACCCCTCCACTTT.

The CDR3 bases are TGTGCCAGTAGTATTGGGTCAGCAGGGTTCTCTGGAAACACCATATATTTT. This codes for CASSIGSAGFSGNTIYF. The chain links TRBV19 to TRBJ1-3; D perhaps matches TRBD1 (5 bases). This CDR3 comprises 17 residues. V lost 3 bases and J lost 0, with 15 bases in between. Per germline, CDR1 LNHDA and CDR2 SQIVND (reference sequence).

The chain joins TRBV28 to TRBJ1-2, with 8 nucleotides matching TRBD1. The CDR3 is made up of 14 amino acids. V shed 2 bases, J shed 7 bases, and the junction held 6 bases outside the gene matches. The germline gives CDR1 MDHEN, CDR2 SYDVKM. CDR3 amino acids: CASSLEQGASGYTF. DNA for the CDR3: TGTGCCAGCAGTTTAGAGCAGGGGGCCTCTGGCTACACCTTC.

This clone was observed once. The chain's CDR3 is CASSETGVHTIYF. The CDR3 nucleotides read TGTGCCAGCAGTGAGACAGGGGTGCACACCATATATTTT. The gene calls are TRBV6-5 and TRBJ1-3; 8 positions match TRBD1. The CDR3 is 13 residues long. V lost 5 bases to trimming and J lost 8 bases; unmatched junction nucleotides: 5. Germline V gene sequence: CDR1 MNHEY, CDR2 SVGAGI.

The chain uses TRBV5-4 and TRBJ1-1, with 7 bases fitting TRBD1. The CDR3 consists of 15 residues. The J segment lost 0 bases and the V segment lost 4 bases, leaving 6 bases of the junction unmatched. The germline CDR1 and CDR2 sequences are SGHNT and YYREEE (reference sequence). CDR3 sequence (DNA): TGTGCCAGCAGCCGACAGGGAAACATGAACACTGAAGCTTTCTTT. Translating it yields CASSRQGNMNTEAFF. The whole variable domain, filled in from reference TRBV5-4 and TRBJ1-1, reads ETGVTQSPTHLIKTRGQQVTLRCSSQSGHNTVSWYQQALGQGPQFIFQYYREEENGRGNFPPRFSGLQFPNYSSELNVNALELDDSALYLCASSRQGNMNTEAFFGQGTRLTVV.

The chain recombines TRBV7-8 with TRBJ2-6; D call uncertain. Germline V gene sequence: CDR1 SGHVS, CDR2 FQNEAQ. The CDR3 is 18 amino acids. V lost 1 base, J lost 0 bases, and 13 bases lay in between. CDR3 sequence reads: CASSLVGLDLSGANVLTF. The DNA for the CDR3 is TGTGCCAGCAGCTTAGTGGGTTTAGATCTCTCTGGGGCCAACGTCCTGACTTTC.

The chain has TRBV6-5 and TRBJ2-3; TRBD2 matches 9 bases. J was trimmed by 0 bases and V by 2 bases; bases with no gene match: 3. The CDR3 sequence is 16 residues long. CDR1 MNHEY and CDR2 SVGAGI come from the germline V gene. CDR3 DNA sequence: TGTGCCAGCAGTTACGGTAGCGGGGGAAGCACAGATACGCAGTATTTT. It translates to CASSYGSGGSTDTQYF.

The CDR3 sequence: CASSLESGTSFTDTQYF. The CDR3 DNA reads TGTGCCAGCAGCTTAGAGTCCGGGACTAGTTTCACAGATACGCAGTATTTT. The chain carries TRBV7-2 and TRBJ2-3; TRBD2 matches 8 bases. The CDR3 consists of 17 residues. CDR1 is SGHTA, CDR2 FQGNSA, per germline. The junction had 8 bases not matched to a gene; V was cut back by 1 base and J by 2 bases.

The chain's CDR3 is CASSQGSSGGSSEQFF. CDR3 nucleotides: TGTGCCAGCAGCCAGGGGTCTAGCGGGGGGTCTTCTGAGCAGTTCTTC. The V gene is TRBV11-3, the J gene TRBJ2-1; 11 bases are shared with TRBD2. The CDR3 has 16 residues. Trimming removed 5 bases from V and 9 bases from J; junction bases left unmatched: 12. CDR1 and CDR2 (germline): SGHNT, YENEEA.

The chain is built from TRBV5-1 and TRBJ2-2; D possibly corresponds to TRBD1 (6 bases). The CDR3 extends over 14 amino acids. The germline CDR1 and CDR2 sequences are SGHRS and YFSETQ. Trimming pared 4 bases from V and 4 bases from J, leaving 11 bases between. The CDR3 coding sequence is TGCGCCAGCAGCGCCAGGGGTAGCACCGGGGAGCTGTTTTTT. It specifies CASSARGSTGELFF.

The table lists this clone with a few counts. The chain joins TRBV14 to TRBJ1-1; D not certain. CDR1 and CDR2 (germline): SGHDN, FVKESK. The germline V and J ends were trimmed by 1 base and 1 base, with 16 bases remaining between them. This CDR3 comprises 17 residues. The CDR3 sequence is CASSQVTAEVWNTEAFF. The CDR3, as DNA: TGTGCCAGCAGCCAAGTAACAGCCGAAGTGTGGAACACTGAAGCTTTCTTT.

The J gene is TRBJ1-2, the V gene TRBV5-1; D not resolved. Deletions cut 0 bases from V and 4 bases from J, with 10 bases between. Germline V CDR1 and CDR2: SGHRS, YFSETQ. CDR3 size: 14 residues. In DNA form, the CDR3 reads TGCGCCAGCAGCTTGGGTCAAGTGGGCTATGGCTACACCTTC. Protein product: CASSLGQVGYGYTF.

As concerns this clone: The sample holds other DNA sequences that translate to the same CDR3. CDR3: CSVGEGNQPQHF. In DNA, the CDR3 is TGCAGCGTTGGGGAAGGGAATCAGCCCCAGCATTTT. The V gene is TRBV29-1, the J gene TRBJ1-5; D gene ambiguous. Germline lookup yields CDR1 SQVTM and CDR2 ANQGSEA. The CDR3 length is 12 residues. V lost 4 bases and J 4 bases, leaving 8 bases between the germline ends.

The CDR3 DNA follows: TGTGCCAGCAGCTTGGACAGCTCTGGAAACACCATATATTTT. Amino acid sequence: CASSLDSSGNTIYF. The V call is TRBV7-9, the J call TRBJ1-3, with D possibly TRBD1 on 6 matching bases. The CDR3 runs 14 residues. The germline CDR1 and CDR2 sequences are SEHNR and FQNEAQ (reference sequence). Trimming shortened V by 3 bases and J by 0 bases, and 6 bases separated the two germline ends.

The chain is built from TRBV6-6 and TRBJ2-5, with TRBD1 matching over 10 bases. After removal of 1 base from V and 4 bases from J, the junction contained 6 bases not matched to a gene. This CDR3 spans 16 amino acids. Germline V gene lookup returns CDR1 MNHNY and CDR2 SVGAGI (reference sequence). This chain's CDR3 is CASSYWDRGGTETQYF. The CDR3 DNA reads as TGTGCCAGCAGTTACTGGGACAGGGGTGGGACAGAGACCCAGTACTTC.

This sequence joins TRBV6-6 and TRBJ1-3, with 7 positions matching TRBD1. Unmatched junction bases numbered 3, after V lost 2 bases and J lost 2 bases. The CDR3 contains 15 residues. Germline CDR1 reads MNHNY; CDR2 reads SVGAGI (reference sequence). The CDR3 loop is CASSYAGTAGNTIYF. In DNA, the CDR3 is TGTGCCAGCAGTTACGCAGGGACAGCTGGAAACACCATATATTTT.

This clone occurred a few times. In DNA form, the CDR3 reads TGCGCCAGCAGCCTCGCCACACAGGCTGGAAACACCATATATTTT. Its protein is CASSLATQAGNTIYF. The chain is built from TRBV4-1 and TRBJ1-3; D is possibly TRBD1 (5 bases). The CDR3 runs 15 residues. Germline CDR1 and CDR2: MGHRA and YSYEKL. V lost 4 bases, J lost 2 bases, and 12 bases lay in between.

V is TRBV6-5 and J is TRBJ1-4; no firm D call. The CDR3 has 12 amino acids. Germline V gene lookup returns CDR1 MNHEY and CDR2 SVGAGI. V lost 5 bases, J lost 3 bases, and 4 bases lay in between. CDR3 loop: CASSDPNEKLFF. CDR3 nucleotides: TGTGCCAGCAGTGACCCTAATGAAAAACTGTTTTTT.

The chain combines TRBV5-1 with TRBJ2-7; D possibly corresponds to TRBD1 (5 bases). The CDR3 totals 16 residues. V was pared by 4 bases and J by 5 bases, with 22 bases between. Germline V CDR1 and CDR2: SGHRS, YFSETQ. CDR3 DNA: TGCGCCAGCAGCCGAACCCTCAGGGAAGAGGCCCACGAGCAGTACTTC. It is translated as CASSRTLREEAHEQYF. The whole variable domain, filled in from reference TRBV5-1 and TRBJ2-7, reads KAGVTQTPRYLIKTRGQQVTLSCSPISGHRSVSWYQQTPGQGLQFLFEYFSETQRNKGNFPGRFSGRQFSNSRSEMNVSTLELGDSALYLCASSRTLREEAHEQYFGPGTRLTVT.

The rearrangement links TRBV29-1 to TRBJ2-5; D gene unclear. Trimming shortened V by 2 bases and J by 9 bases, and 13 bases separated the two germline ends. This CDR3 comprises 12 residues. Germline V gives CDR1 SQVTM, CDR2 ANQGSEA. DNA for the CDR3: TGCAGCGTTGAACGGGCCAACGATTCCCAGTACTTC. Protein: CSVERANDSQYF.

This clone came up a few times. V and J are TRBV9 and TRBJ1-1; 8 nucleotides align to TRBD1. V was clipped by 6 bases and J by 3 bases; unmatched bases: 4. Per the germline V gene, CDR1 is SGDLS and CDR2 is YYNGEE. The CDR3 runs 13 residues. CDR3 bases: TGTGCCAGCACCAGGGGGCTCGACACTGAAGCTTTCTTT. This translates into CASTRGLDTEAFF. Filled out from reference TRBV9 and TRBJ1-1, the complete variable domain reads DSGVTQTPKHLITATGQRVTLRCSPRSGDLSVYWYQQSLDQGLQFLIQYYNGEERAKGNILERFSAQQFPDLHSELNLSSLELGDSALYFCASTRGLDTEAFFGQGTRLTVV.

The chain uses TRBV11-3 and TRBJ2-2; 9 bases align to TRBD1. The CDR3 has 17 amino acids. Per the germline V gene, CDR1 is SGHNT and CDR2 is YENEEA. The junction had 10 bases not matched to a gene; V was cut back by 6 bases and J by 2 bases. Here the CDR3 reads CASSIGGGQGNTGELFF. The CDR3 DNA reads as TGTGCCAGCAGTATAGGAGGGGGACAGGGAAACACCGGGGAGCTGTTTTTT.